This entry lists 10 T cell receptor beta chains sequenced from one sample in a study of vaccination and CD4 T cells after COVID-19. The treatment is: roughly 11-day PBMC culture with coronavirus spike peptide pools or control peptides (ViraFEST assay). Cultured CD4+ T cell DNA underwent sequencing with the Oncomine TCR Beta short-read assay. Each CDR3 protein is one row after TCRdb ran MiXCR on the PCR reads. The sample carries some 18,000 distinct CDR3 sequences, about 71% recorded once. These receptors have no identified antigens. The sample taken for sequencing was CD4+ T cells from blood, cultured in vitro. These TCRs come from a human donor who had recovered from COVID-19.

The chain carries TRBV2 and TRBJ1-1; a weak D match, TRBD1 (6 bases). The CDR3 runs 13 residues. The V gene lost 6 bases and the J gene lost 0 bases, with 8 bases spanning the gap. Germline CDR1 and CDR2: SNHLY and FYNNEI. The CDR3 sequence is CASRGHLNTEAFF. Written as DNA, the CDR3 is TGTGCCAGCAGGGGACATTTGAACACTGAAGCTTTCTTT.

CDR3 bases: TGTGCCAGCTCACCCGGACTCAGGCACACTGAAGCTTTCTTT. Encoded protein: CASSPGLRHTEAFF. V is TRBV18 and J is TRBJ1-1; D uncertain. The V gene's germline CDR1 is KGHSH and CDR2 LQKENI. This CDR3 has 14 residues. Trimming left V 3 bases short and J 3 bases short, with 11 bases between.

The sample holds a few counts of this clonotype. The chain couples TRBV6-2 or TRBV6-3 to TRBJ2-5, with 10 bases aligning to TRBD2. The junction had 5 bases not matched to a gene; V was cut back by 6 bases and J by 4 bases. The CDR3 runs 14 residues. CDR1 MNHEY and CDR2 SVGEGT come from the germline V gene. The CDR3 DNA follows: TGTGCCAGCAGAGCGGGAGGGCCATTAGAGACCCAGTACTTC. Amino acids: CASRAGGPLETQYF.

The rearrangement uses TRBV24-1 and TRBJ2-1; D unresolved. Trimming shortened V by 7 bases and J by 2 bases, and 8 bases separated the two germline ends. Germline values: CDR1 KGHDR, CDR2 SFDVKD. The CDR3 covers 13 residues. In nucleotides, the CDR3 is TGTGCCACCAGCCCAGAGACCTACAATGAGCAGTTCTTC. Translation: CATSPETYNEQFF.

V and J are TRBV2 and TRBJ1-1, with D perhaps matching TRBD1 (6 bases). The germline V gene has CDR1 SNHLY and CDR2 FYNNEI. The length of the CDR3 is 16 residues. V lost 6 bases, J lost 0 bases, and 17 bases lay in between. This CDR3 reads CASSDSNRVLNTEAFF. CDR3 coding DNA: TGTGCCAGCAGCGACTCTAACAGGGTTTTGAACACTGAAGCTTTCTTT.

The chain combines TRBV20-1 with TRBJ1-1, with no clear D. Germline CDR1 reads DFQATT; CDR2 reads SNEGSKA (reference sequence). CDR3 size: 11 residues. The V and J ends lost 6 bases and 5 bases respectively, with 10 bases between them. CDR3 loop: CSAFRITEAFF. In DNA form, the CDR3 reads TGCAGTGCATTCCGGATAACTGAAGCTTTCTTT.

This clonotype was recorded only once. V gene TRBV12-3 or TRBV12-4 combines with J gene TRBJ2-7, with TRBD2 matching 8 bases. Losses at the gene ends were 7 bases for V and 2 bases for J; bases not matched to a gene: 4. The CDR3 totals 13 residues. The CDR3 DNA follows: TGTGCCAGCACCCCGCGGGGGGCCTACGAGCAGTACTTC. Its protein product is CASTPRGAYEQYF.

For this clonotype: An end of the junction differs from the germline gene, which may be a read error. CDR3 sequence (DNA): TGCGCCAGCAGCCAAGATGGCCCCAGGGCCCGCCCCACAGATACGCAGTATTTT. Translating it yields CASSQDGPRARPTDTQYF. This sequence joins TRBV7-2 and TRBJ2-3, with D maybe TRBD1 (5 bases). CDR1 is SGHTA and CDR2 is FQGNSA in the germline V gene. This CDR3 is 18 amino acids long.

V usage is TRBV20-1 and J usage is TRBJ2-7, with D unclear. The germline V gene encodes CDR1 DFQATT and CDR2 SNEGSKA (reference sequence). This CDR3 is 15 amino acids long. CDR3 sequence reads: CVTTRLGRNSYEQYF. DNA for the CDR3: TGCGTAACGACGCGACTTGGCCGAAACTCCTACGAGCAGTACTTC.

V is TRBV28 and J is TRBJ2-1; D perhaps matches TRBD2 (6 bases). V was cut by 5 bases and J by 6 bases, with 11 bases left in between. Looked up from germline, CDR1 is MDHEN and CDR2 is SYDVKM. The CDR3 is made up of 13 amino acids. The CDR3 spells CASSPSVGNEQFF. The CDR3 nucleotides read TGTGCCAGCAGTCCTAGCGTTGGCAATGAGCAGTTCTTC.